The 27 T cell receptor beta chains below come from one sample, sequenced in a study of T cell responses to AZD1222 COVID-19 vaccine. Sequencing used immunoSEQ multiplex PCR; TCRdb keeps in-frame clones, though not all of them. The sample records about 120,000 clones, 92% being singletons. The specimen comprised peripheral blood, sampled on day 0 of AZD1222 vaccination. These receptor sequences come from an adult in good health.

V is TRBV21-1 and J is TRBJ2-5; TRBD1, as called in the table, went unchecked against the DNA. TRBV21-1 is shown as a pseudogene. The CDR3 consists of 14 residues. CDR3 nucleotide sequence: TGTGCCAGCAGCAATGGCCCAAGGGGGGAGACCCAGTACTTC. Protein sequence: CASSNGPRGETQYF.

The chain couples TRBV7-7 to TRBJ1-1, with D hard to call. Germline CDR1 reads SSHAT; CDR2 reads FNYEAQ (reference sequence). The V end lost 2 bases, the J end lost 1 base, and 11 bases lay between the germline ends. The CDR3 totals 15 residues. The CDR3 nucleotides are TGTGCCAGCAGCTTACCCTTTGCGCGGAACACTGAAGCTTTCTTT. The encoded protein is CASSLPFARNTEAFF.

This CDR3 reads CASRMGRTEAFF. DNA of the CDR3: TGTGCCAGCAGGATGGGACGCACTGAAGCTTTCTTT. The chain couples TRBV5-6 to TRBJ1-1; possible D gene TRBD1, 5 bases. Germline CDR1 reads SGHDT; CDR2 reads YYEEEE. The CDR3 loop spans 12 amino acids. Trimming left V 5 bases short and J 4 bases short, with 9 bases between. The entire variable domain, with the rest obtained from reference TRBV5-6 and TRBJ1-1, is as follows: DAGVTQSPTHLIKTRGQQVTLRCSPKSGHDTVSWYQQALGQGPQFIFQYYEEEERQRGNFPDRFSGHQFPNYSSELNVNALLLGDSALYLCASRMGRTEAFFGQGTRLTVV.

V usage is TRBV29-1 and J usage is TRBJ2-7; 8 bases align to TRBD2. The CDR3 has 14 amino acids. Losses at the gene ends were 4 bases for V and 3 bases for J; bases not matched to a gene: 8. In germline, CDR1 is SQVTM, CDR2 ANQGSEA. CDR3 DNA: TGCAGCGTTGTGGATGAGACTAGCGACTACGAGCAGTACTTC. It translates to CSVVDETSDYEQYF.

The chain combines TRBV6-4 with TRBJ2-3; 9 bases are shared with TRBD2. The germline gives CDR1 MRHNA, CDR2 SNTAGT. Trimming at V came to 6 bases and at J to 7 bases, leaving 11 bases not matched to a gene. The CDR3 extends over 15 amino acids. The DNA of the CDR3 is TGTGCCAGCAGCGAATTAGCGGGGGCTGATAATACGCAGTATTTT. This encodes CASSELAGADNTQYF.

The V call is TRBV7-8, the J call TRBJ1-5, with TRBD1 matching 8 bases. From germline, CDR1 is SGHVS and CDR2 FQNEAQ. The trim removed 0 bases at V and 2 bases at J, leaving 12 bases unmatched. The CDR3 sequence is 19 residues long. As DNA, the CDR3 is TGTGCCAGCAGCTTAGCTAGAACAGGGGGTCAATTTGGCAATCAGCCCCAGCATTTT. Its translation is CASSLARTGGQFGNQPQHF.

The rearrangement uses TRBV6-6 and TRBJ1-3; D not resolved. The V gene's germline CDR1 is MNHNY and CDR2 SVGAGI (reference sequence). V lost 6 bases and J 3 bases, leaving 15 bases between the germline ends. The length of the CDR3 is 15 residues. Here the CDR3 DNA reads TGTGCCAGCAGCCCCACGCAGGCAGTTGGAAACACCATATATTTT. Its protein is CASSPTQAVGNTIYF.

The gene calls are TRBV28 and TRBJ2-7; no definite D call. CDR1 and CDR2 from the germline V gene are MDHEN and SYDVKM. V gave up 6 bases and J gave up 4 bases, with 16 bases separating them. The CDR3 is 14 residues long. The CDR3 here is CASRPESSVYEQYF. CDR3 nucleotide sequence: TGTGCCAGCAGGCCGGAGTCTTCGGTGTACGAGCAGTACTTC.

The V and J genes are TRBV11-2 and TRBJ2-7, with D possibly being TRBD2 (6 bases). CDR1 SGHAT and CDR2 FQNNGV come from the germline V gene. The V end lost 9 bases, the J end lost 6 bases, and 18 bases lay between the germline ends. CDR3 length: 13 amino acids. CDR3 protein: CASHGDSPLEQYF. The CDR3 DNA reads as TGTGCCAGTCATGGGGACTCCCCGCTCGAGCAGTACTTC.

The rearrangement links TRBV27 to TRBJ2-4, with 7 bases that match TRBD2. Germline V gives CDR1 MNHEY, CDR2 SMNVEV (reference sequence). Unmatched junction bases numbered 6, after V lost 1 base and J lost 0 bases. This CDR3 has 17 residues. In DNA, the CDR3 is TGTGCCAGCAGTTTATTCCCGGGGGGACTAGCCAAAAACATTCAGTACTTC. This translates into CASSLFPGGLAKNIQYF.

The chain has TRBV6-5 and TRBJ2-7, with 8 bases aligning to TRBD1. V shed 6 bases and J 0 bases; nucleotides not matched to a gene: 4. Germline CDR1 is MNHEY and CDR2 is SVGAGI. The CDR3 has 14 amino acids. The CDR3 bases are TGTGCCAGCAGCGGACAGGGATCCTCCTACGAGCAGTACTTC. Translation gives CASSGQGSSYEQYF.

The CDR3 loop is CASSLEGIQETQYF. The CDR3 bases are TGTGCCAGCAGCTTAGAGGGAATCCAAGAGACCCAGTACTTC. V gene TRBV7-9 combines with J gene TRBJ2-5, with unresolved D. Trimming pared 1 base from V and 1 base from J, leaving 7 bases between. There are 14 residues in the CDR3. Looked up from germline, CDR1 is SEHNR and CDR2 is FQNEAQ (reference sequence).

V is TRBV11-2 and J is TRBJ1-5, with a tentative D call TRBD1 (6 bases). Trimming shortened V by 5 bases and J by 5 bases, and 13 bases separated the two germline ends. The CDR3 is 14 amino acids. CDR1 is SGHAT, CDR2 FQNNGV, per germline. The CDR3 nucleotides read TGTGCCAGCAGCCTCCAGGGGATGCATCAGCCCCAGCATTTT. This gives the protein CASSLQGMHQPQHF.

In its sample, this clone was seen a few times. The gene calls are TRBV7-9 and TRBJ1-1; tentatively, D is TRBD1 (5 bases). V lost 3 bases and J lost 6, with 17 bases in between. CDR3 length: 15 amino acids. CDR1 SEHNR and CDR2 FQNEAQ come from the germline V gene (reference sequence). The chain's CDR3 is CASSFRGFQTPEAFF. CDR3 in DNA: TGTGCCAGCAGCTTTAGGGGTTTCCAAACCCCTGAAGCTTTCTTT.

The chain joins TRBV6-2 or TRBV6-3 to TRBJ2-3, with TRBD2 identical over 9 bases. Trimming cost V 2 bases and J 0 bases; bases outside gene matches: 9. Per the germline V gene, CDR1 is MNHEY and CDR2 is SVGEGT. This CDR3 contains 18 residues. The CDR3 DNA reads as TGTGCCAGCAGTTACACGGCGGGAGGGCCAAGAAGCACAGATACGCAGTATTTT. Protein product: CASSYTAGGPRSTDTQYF.

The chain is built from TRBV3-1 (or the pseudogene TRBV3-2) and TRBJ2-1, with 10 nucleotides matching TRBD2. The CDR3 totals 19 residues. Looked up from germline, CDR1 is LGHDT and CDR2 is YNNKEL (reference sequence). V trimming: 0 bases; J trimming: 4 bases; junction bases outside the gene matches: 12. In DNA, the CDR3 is TGTGCCAGCAGCCAAGAGGGGGGACCTAGCGGGAGTGTGTACAATGAGCAGTTCTTC. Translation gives CASSQEGGPSGSVYNEQFF.

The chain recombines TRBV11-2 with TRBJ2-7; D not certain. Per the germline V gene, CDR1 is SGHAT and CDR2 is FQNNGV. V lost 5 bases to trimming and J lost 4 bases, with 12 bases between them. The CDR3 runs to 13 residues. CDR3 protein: CASSLRPSYEQYF. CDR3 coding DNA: TGTGCCAGCAGCCTCCGGCCGTCTTACGAGCAGTACTTC.

This CDR3 is CASSWTSGGAKEQYF. CDR3 coding DNA: TGTGCCAGCAGTTGGACTAGCGGGGGGGCCAAGGAGCAGTACTTC. The chain is built from TRBV2 and TRBJ2-7; TRBD2 aligns across 15 bases. V was clipped by 5 bases and J by 7 bases; unmatched bases: 6. The germline CDR1 and CDR2 sequences are SNHLY and FYNNEI. The CDR3 consists of 15 residues. Using reference TRBV2 and TRBJ2-7 for the parts outside the CDR3, the full variable domain is EPEVTQTPSHQVTQMGQEVILRCVPISNHLYFYWYRQILGQKVEFLVSFYNNEISEKSEIFDDQFSVERPDGSNFTLKIRSTKLEDSAMYFCASSWTSGGAKEQYFGPGTRLTVT.

The DNA for the CDR3 is TGCGCCAGCAGCCAAGATTGGGGGAGGGGAAGCGGGAGGGATACTGAGCAGTTCTTC. It is translated as CASSQDWGRGSGRDTEQFF. V usage is TRBV4-3 and J usage is TRBJ2-1; 10 bases agree with TRBD2. Germline CDR1 and CDR2: LGHNA and YSLEER. The CDR3 spans 19 residues. After removal of 0 bases from V and 9 bases from J, the junction contained 17 bases not matched to a gene.

CDR3 loop: CASSALERVRFDYGYTF. The CDR3 region has the DNA TGTGCCAGCAGCGCCCTGGAAAGGGTAAGATTCGACTATGGCTACACCTTC. The gene calls are TRBV9 and TRBJ1-2; D not resolved. This CDR3 has 17 amino acids. V was shortened by 3 bases and J by 3 bases, with 21 bases between the two germline ends. Germline V gene sequence: CDR1 SGDLS, CDR2 YYNGEE.

CDR3 sequence: CASSAIGQVDEAFF. The CDR3 DNA follows: TGTGCCAGTAGTGCCATCGGACAGGTGGATGAAGCTTTCTTT. The V call is TRBV19, the J call TRBJ1-1, with 7 bases aligning to TRBD1. The CDR3 covers 14 residues. CDR1 is LNHDA and CDR2 is SQIVND in the germline V gene (reference sequence). Germline trimming cut 5 bases from V and 7 bases from J; bases unmatched to any gene: 10.

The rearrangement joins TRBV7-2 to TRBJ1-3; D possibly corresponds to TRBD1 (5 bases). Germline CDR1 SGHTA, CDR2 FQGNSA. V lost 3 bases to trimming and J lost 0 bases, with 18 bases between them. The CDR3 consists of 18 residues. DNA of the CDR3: TGTGCCAGCAGCTTTCCCACATGGGGGGGATCCTCTGGAAACACCATATATTTT. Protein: CASSFPTWGGSSGNTIYF.

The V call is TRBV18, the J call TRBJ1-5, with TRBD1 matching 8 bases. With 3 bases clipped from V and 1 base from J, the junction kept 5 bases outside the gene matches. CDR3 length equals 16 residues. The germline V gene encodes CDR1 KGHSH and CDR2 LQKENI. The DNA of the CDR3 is TGTGCCAGCTCACCGGAGGACAGGGCGAGCAATCAGCCCCAGCATTTT. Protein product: CASSPEDRASNQPQHF.

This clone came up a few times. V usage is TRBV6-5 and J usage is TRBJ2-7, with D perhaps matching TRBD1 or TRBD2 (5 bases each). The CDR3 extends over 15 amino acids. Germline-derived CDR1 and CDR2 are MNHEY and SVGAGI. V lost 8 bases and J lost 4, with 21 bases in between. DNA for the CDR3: TGTGCCAGCTGCATGGCCGGGACGGCGTTTTACGAGCAGTACTTC. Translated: CASCMAGTAFYEQYF.

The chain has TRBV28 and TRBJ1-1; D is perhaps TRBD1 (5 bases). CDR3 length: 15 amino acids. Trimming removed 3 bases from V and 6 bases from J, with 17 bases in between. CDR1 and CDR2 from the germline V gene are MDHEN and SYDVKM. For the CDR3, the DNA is TGTGCCAGCAGTTTTGCTCCGGGGGAACGGTCTGAAGCTTTCTTT. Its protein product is CASSFAPGERSEAFF.

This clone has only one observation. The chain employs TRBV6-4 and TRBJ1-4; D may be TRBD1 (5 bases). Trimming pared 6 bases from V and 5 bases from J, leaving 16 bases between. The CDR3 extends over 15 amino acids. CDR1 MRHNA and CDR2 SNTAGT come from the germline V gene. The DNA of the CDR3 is TGTGCCAGCAGAAAAGACAGCGTACCGAATGAAAAACTGTTTTTT. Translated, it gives CASRKDSVPNEKLFF.

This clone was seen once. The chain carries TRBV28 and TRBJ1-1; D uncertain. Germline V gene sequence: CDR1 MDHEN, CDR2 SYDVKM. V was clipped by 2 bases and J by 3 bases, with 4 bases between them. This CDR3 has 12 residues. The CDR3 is CASSLGDTEAFF. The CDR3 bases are TGTGCCAGCAGTTTAGGGGACACTGAAGCTTTCTTT.